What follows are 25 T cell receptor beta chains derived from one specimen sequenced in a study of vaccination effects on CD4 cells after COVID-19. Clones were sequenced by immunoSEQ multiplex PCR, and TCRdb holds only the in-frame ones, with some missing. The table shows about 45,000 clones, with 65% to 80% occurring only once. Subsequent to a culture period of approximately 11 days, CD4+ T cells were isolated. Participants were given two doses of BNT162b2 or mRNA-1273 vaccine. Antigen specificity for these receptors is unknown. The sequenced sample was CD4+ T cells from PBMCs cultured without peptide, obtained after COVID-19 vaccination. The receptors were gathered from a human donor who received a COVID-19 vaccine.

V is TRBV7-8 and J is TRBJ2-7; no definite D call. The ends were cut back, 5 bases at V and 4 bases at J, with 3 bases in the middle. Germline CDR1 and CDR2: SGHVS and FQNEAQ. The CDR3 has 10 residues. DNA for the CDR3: TGTGCCAGCAGCAATTACGAGCAGTACTTC. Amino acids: CASSNYEQYF.

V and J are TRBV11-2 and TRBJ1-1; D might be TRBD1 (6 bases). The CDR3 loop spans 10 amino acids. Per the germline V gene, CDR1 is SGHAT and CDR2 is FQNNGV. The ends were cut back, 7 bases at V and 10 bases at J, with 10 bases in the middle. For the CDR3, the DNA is TGTGCCAGCAAGGGGGTTGCAGCTTTCTTT. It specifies CASKGVAAFF.

CDR3 bases: TGTGCCAGTAGTATAGACGGGGGCTATGGTGGCTACACCTTC. Encoded protein: CASSIDGGYGGYTF. The chain carries TRBV19 and TRBJ1-2, with D perhaps matching TRBD1 (6 bases). The ends were cut back, 0 bases at V and 7 bases at J, with 12 bases in the middle. This CDR3 comprises 14 residues. CDR1 LNHDA and CDR2 SQIVND come from the germline V gene (reference sequence).

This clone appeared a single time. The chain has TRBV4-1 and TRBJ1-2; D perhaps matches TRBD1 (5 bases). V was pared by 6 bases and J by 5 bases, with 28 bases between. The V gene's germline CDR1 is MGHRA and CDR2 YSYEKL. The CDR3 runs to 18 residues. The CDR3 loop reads CASRSRPGTQGAVYGYTF. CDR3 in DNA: TGCGCCAGCAGGTCTCGCCCCGGGACCCAGGGAGCGGTTTATGGCTACACCTTC.

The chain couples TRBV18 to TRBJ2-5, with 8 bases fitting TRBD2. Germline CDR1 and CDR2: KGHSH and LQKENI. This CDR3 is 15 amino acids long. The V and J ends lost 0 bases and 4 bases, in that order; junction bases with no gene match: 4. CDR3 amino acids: CASSPPTGGRETQYF. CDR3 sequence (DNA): TGTGCCAGCTCACCACCGACGGGGGGGCGAGAGACCCAGTACTTC.

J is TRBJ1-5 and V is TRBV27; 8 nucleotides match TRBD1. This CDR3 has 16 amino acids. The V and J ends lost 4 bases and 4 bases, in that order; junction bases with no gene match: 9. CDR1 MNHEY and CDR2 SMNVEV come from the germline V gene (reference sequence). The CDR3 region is CASSSMDRAFNQPQHF. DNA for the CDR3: TGTGCCAGCAGTTCCATGGACAGGGCTTTTAATCAGCCCCAGCATTTT.

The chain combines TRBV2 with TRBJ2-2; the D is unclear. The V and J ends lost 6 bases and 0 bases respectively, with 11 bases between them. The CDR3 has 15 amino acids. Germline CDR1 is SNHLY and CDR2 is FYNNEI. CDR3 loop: CASSELGSNTGELFF. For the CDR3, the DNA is TGTGCCAGCAGCGAGTTAGGTTCGAACACCGGGGAGCTGTTTTTT.

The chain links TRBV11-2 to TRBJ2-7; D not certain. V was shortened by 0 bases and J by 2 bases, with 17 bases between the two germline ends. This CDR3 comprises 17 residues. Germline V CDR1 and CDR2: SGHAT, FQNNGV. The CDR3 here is CASSLDLGRARTYEQYF. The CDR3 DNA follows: TGTGCCAGCAGCTTAGATCTCGGTAGGGCCAGAACCTACGAGCAGTACTTC.

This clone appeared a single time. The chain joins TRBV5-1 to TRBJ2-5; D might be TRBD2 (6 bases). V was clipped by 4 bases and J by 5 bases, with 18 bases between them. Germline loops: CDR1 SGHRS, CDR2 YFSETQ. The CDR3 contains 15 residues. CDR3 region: CASSPGTPRGETQYF. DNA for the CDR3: TGCGCCAGCAGCCCTGGGACTCCCAGAGGGGAGACCCAGTACTTC.

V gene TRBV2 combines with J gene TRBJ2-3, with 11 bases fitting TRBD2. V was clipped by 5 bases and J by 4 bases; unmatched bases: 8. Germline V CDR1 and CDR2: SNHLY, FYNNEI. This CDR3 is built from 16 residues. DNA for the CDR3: TGTGCCAGCAGTTCCCTAGCGGGAGGATTCGCAGATACGCAGTATTTT. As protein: CASSSLAGGFADTQYF.

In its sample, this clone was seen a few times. CDR3 nucleotide sequence: TGCGCCAGCAGCTCTGGGGGGGGCGGTGTAGAGACCCAGTACTTC. Residues: CASSSGGGGVETQYF. This sequence joins TRBV5-1 and TRBJ2-5; tentatively, D is TRBD2 (7 bases). From germline, CDR1 is SGHRS and CDR2 YFSETQ. V lost 3 bases and J 4 bases, leaving 16 bases between the germline ends. The CDR3 is 15 amino acids.

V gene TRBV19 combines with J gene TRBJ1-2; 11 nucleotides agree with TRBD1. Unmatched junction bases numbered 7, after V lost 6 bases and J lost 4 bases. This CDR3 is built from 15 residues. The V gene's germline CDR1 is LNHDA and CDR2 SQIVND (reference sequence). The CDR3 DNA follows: TGTGCCAGTAGAGGACAGGGGGCGATTTCCTATGGCTACACCTTC. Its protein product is CASRGQGAISYGYTF. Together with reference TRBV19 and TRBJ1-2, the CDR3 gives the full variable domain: DGGITQSPKYLFRKEGQNVTLSCEQNLNHDAMYWYRQDPGQGLRLIYYSQIVNDFQKGDIAEGYSVSREKKESFPLTVTSAQKNPTAFYLCASRGQGAISYGYTFGSGTRLTVV.

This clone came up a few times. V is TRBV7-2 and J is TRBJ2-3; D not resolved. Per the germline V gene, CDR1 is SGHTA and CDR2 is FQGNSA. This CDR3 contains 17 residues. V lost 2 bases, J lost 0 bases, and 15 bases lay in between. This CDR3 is CASSLIGVMGSTDTQYF. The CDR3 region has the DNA TGTGCCAGCAGCTTAATTGGGGTCATGGGTAGCACAGATACGCAGTATTTT. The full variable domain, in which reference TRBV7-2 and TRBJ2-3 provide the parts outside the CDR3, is GAGVSQSPSNKVTEKGKDVELRCDPISGHTALYWYRQSLGQGLEFLIYFQGNSAPDKSGLPSDRFSAERTGGSVSTLTIQRTQQEDSAVYLCASSLIGVMGSTDTQYFGPGTRLTVL.

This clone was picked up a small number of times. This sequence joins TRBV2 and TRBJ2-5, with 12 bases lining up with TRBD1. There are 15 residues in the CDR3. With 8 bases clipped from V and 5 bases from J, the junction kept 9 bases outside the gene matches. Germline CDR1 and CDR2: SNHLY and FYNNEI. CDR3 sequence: CASFRDRGLGETQYF. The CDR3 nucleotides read TGTGCCAGCTTCCGGGACAGGGGGCTCGGGGAGACCCAGTACTTC.

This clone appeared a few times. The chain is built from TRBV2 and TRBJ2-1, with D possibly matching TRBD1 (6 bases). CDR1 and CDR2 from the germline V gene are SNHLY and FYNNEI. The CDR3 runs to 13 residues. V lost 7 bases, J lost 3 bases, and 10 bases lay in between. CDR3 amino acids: CASTDSYYNEQFF. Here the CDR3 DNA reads TGTGCCAGCACGGACAGCTACTACAATGAGCAGTTCTTC.

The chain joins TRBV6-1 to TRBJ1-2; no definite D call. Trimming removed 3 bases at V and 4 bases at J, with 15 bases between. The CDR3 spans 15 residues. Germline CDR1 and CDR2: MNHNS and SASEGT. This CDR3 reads CASSEGNGVSYGYTF. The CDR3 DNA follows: TGTGCCAGCAGTGAGGGCAACGGGGTTAGCTATGGCTACACCTTC.

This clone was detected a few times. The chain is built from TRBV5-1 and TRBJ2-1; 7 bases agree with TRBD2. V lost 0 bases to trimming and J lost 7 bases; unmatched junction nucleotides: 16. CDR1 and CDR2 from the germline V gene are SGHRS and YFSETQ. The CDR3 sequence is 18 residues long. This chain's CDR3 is CASSLARLQREGWNEQFF. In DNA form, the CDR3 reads TGCGCCAGCAGCTTGGCACGGCTCCAGCGGGAAGGGTGGAATGAGCAGTTCTTC.

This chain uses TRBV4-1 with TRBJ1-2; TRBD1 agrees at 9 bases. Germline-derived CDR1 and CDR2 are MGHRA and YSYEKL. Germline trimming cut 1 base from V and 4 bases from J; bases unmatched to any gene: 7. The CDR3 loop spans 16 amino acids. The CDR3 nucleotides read TGCGCCAGCAGCCAAGTTGGGACAGGGCATCCCTATGGCTACACCTTC. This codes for CASSQVGTGHPYGYTF.

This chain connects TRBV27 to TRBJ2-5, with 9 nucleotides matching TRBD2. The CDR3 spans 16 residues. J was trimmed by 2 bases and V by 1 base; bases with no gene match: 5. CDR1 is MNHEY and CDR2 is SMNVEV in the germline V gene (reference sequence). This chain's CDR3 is CASSLWLAGKQETQYF. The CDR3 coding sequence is TGTGCCAGCAGTTTATGGCTAGCGGGGAAACAAGAGACCCAGTACTTC.

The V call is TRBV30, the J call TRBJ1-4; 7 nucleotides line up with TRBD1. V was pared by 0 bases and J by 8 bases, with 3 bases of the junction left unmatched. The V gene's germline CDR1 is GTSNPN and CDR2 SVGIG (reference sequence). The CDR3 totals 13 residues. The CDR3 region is CAWSVGQREKLFF. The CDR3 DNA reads TGTGCCTGGAGTGTGGGACAGCGGGAAAAACTGTTTTTT.

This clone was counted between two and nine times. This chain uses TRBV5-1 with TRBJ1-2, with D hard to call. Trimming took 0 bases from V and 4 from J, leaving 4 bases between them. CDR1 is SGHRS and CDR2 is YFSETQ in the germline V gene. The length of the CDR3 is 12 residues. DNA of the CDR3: TGCGCCAGCAGCTTGGACAGCTATGGCTACACCTTC. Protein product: CASSLDSYGYTF.

CDR3: CASSQDQRETYEQFF. The CDR3 DNA sequence: TGTGCCAGCAGCCAAGACCAGCGGGAGACGTATGAGCAGTTCTTC. The chain is built from TRBV4-2 and TRBJ2-1; 8 bases are a match to TRBD2. After removal of 0 bases from V and 8 bases from J, the junction contained 6 bases not matched to a gene. This CDR3 has 15 amino acids. Germline V gene lookup returns CDR1 LGHNA and CDR2 YNFKEQ.

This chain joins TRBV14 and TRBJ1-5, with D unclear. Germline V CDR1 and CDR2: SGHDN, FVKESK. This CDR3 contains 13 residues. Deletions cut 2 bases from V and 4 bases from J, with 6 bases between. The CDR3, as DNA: TGTGCCAGCAGCCAAAGCAGGAATCAGCCCCAGCATTTT. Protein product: CASSQSRNQPQHF.

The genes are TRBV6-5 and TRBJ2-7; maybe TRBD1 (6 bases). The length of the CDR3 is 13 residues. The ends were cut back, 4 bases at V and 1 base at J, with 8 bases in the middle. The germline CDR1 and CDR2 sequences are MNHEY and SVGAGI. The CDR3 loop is CASSLGQSYEQYF. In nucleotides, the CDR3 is TGTGCCAGCAGTTTGGGACAATCCTACGAGCAGTACTTC.

The CDR3 spells CASARQETQYF. The DNA of the CDR3 is TGTGCCAGCGCTAGGCAAGAGACCCAGTACTTC. This rearrangement joins TRBV7-2 to TRBJ2-5; no reliable D call. In germline, CDR1 is SGHTA, CDR2 FQGNSA. V was trimmed by 8 bases and J by 2 bases, leaving 6 bases between them. This CDR3 has 11 residues.